The clone carrying this TCR beta chain was recorded once. The record originates from a study of T cells in tumors after PD-1 blockade. Study details: Patients received pembrolizumab 200 mg every 3 weeks or cemiplimab 350 mg every 2 weeks.

The V segment lost 6 bases and the J segment 2 bases; nucleotides outside the gene matches: 24. This CDR3 contains 20 residues. Germline V gives CDR1 SGDLS, CDR2 YYNGEE. Here immunoSEQ multiplex PCR was the method, and the copy in TCRdb shows in-frame clones only, minus some. Of about 33,000 clones listed, about three quarters are singletons. V usage is TRBV9 and J usage is TRBJ2-3, with TRBD2 matching 7 bases. The clonotype comes from a human donor with basal cell carcinoma. Specimen: PBMCs, collected before anti-PD-1 treatment. The CDR3 loop reads CASNNRVFASGRAPTDTQYF. Here the CDR3 DNA reads TGTGCCAGCAACAACCGGGTTTTCGCTAGCGGAAGAGCTCCCACAGATACGCAGTATTTT. Combining the CDR3 with reference TRBV9 and TRBJ2-3 gives the whole variable domain DSGVTQTPKHLITATGQRVTLRCSPRSGDLSVYWYQQSLDQGLQFLIQYYNGEERAKGNILERFSAQQFPDLHSELNLSSLELGDSALYFCASNNRVFASGRAPTDTQYFGPGTRLTVL.